This T cell receptor beta chain came from a study of blood T cell repertoires in COVID-19. As for the study in general: Samples representing acute and convalescent COVID-19 were sourced from the United States, Italy and Spain. PBMCs, B-cell-depleted T cells, or T cells were the source of the cDNA or gDNA that made up the material.

In the original workflow: Reference gene primer amplification yielded estimated nucleated cell counts. Sequencing was performed with immunoSEQ multiplex PCR; in TCRdb, only in-frame clones are kept and a portion is missing. V and J calls and clone size are copied from that table; D and trimming were computed from the DNA. This sample carries about 370,000 clones, 89% of them seen once, and the ten largest clones take about 1.7%. This receptor was taken from a woman in her thirties who had recovered from COVID-19. The sample consisted of PBMCs or T cells enriched from blood (not recorded which).

The CDR3 nucleotides read TGCTCCGGGGTAGCGGGGGCCAGCACAGATACGCAGTATTTT. It encodes CSGVAGASTDTQYF. The chain employs TRBV29-1 and TRBJ2-3; TRBD2 matches at 9 bases. CDR1 is SQVTM and CDR2 is ANQGSEA in the germline V gene. The CDR3 is made up of 14 amino acids.